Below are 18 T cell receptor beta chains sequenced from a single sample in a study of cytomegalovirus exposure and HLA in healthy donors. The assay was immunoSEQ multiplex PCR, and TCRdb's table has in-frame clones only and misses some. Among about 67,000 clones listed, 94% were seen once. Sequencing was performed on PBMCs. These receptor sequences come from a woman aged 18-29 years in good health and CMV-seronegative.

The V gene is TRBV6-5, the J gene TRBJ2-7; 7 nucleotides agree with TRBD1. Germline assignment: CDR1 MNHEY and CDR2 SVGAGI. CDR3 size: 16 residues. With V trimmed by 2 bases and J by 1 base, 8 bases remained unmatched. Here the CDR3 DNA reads TGTGCCAGCAGTTACGGGTTCAGGGGGAGATCCTACGAGCAGTACTTC. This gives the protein CASSYGFRGRSYEQYF.

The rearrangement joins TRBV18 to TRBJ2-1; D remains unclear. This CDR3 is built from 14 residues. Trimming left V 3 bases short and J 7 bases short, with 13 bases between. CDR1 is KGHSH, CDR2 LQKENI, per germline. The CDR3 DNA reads TGTGCCAGCTCACCGAGTTGGCAGGAAAATGAGCAGTTCTTC. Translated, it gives CASSPSWQENEQFF. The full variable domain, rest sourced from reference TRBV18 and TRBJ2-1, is NAGVMQNPRHLVRRRGQEARLRCSPMKGHSHVYWYRQLPEEGLKFMVYLQKENIIDESGMPKERFSAEFPKEGPSILRIQQVVRGDSAAYFCASSPSWQENEQFFGPGTRLTVL.

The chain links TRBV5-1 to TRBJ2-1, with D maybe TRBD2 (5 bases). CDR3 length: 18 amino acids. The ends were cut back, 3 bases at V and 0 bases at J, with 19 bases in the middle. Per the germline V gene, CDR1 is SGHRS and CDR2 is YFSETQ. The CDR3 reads CASSSGRGLTSSYNEQFF. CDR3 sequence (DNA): TGCGCCAGCAGCTCGGGCCGCGGACTGACCAGCTCCTACAATGAGCAGTTCTTC.

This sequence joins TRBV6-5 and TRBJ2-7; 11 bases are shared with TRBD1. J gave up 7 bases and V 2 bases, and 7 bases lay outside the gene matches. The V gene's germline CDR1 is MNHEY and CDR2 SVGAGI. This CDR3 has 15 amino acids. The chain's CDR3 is CASSYLGQGGGEQYF. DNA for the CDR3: TGTGCCAGCAGTTACCTGGGACAGGGGGGAGGAGAGCAGTACTTC.

This CDR3 reads CASSLTGSYEQYF. The CDR3 DNA reads as TGCGCCAGCAGCTTGACAGGATCCTACGAGCAGTACTTC. J is TRBJ2-7 and V is TRBV5-1, with D perhaps TRBD1 (5 bases). The germline V gene encodes CDR1 SGHRS and CDR2 YFSETQ. CDR3 length equals 13 residues. V lost 1 base, J lost 1 base, and 6 bases lay in between.

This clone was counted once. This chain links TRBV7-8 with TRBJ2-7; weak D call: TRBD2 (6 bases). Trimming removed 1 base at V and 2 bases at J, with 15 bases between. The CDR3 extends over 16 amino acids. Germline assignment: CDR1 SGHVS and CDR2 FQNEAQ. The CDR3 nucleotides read TGTGCCAGCAGCTTAGGCCCGGGACTCTTACCCTACGAGCAGTACTTC. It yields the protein CASSLGPGLLPYEQYF.

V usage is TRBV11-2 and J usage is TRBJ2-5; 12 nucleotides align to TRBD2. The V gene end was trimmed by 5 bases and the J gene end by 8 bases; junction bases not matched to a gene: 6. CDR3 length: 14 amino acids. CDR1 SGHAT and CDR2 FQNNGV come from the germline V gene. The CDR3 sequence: CASSPRLAGETQYF. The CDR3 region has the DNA TGTGCCAGCAGCCCCAGACTAGCGGGGGAAACCCAGTACTTC.

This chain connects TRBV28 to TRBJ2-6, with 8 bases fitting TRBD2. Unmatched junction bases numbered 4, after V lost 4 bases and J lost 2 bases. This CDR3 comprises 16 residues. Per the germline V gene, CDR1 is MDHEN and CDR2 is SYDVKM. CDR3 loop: CASSSVAGTGANVLTF. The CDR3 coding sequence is TGTGCCAGCAGTTCAGTAGCGGGGACTGGGGCCAACGTCCTGACTTTC.

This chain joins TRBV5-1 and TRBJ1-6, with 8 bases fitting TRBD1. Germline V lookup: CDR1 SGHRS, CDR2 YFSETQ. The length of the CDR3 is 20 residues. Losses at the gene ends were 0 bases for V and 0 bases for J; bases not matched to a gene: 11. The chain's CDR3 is CASSLGTGGAPSSYNSPLHF. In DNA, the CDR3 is TGCGCCAGCAGCTTGGGAACAGGGGGTGCCCCGAGCTCCTATAATTCACCCCTCCACTTT.

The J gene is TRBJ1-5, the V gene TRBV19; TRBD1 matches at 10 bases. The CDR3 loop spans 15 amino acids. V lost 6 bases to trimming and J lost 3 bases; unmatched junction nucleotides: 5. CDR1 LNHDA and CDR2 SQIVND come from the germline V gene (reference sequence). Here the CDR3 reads CASSRDRGLNQPQHF. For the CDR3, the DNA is TGTGCCAGTAGCCGGGACAGGGGTCTCAATCAGCCCCAGCATTTT.

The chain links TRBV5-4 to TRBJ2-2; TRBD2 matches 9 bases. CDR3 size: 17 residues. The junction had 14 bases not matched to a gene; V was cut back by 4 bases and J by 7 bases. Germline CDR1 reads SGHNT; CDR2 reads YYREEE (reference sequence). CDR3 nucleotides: TGTGCCAGCAGCATGATCCGAGGCGGGGGGGCCGGCGGGGAGCTGTTTTTT. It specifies CASSMIRGGGAGGELFF. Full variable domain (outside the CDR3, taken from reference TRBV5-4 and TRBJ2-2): ETGVTQSPTHLIKTRGQQVTLRCSSQSGHNTVSWYQQALGQGPQFIFQYYREEENGRGNFPPRFSGLQFPNYSSELNVNALELDDSALYLCASSMIRGGGAGGELFFGEGSRLTVL.

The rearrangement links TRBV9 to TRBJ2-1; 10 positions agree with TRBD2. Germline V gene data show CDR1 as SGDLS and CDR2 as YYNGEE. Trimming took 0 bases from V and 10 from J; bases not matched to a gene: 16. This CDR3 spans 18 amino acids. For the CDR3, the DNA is TGTGCCAGCAGCGTAGAGGGGGTCGGGACTAGCGATTGGGGAGAGCAGTTCTTC. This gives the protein CASSVEGVGTSDWGEQFF.

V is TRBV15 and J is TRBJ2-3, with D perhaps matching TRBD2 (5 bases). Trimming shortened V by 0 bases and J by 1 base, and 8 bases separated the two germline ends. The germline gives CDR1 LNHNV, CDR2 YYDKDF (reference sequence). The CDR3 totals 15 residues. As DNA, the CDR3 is TGTGCCACCAGCAGAGAAGGGCGGGGCACAGATACGCAGTATTTT. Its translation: CATSREGRGTDTQYF.

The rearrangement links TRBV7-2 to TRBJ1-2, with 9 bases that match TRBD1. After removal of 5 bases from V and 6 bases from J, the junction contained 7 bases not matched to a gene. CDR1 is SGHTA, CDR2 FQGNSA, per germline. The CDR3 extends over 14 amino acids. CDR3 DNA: TGTGCCAGCAGCACCAGACAGGGGGGGGATGGCTACACCTTC. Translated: CASSTRQGGDGYTF. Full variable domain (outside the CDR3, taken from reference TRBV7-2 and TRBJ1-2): GAGVSQSPSNKVTEKGKDVELRCDPISGHTALYWYRQSLGQGLEFLIYFQGNSAPDKSGLPSDRFSAERTGGSVSTLTIQRTQQEDSAVYLCASSTRQGGDGYTFGSGTRLTVV.

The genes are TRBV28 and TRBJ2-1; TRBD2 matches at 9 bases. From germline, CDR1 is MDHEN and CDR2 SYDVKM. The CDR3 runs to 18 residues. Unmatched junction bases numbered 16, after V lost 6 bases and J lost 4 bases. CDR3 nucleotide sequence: TGTGCCAGCAGCCGTCTAGCGGGGACAACCCTATTATACAATGAGCAGTTCTTC. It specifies CASSRLAGTTLLYNEQFF.

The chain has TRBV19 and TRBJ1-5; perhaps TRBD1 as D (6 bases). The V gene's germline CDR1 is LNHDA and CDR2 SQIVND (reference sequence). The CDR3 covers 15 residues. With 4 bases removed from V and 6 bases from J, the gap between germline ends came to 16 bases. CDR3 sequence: CASSNYEGVIQPQHF. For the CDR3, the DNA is TGTGCCAGTAGTAATTACGAGGGGGTGATTCAGCCCCAGCATTTT.

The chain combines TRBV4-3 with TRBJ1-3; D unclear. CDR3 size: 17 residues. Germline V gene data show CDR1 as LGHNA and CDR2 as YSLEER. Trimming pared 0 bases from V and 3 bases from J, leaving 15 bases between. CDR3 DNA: TGCGCCAGCAGCCAAGATGCTCAGGAGGAAGTTGGAAACACCATATATTTT. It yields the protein CASSQDAQEEVGNTIYF.

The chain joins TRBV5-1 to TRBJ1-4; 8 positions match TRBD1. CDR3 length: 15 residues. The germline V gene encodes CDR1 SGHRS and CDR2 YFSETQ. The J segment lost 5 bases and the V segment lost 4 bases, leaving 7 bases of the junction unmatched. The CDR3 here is CASSVGQVRNEKLFF. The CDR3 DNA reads TGCGCCAGCAGCGTGGGACAGGTTAGAAATGAAAAACTGTTTTTT. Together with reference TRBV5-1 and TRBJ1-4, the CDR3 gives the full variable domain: KAGVTQTPRYLIKTRGQQVTLSCSPISGHRSVSWYQQTPGQGLQFLFEYFSETQRNKGNFPGRFSGRQFSNSRSEMNVSTLELGDSALYLCASSVGQVRNEKLFFGSGTQLSVL.